The T cell receptor (beta chain) described here comes from a study of molecular identifiers for immune sequencing clone quantification. On the study more broadly: Across replicate runs, RNA obtained from about 19,000 or 110,000 naive CD8 cells was divided into five, with four undergoing sequencing.

Germline V gene sequence: CDR1 MNHEY, CDR2 SVGEGT. This CDR3 has 16 amino acids. Trimming took off 7 bases at V and 3 bases at J, with 19 bases between the two ends. Naive CD8 T cells were sorted as CD8+CD4-CCR7+CD45RA+. TCRdb fed the PCR reads into MiXCR, producing one record per CDR3 protein. The table records more than 450,000 distinct CDR3 sequences, 20% to 25% of them present only once. This clonotype was sampled from a human donor in good health. Some libraries in this study had Jurkat cell RNA spiked in. The gene calls are TRBV6-2 or TRBV6-3 and TRBJ2-1; no clear D gene. The sample consisted of naive CD8+ T cells from blood, with Jurkat cell RNA spiked in. Noted subset: FACS-sorted CD8+CD4-CCR7+CD45RA+ naive T cells. The CDR3, as DNA: TGTGCCAGCACCCCTTGGGAAAGGTCACTCTACAATGAGCAGTTCTTC. Protein sequence: CASTPWERSLYNEQFF.